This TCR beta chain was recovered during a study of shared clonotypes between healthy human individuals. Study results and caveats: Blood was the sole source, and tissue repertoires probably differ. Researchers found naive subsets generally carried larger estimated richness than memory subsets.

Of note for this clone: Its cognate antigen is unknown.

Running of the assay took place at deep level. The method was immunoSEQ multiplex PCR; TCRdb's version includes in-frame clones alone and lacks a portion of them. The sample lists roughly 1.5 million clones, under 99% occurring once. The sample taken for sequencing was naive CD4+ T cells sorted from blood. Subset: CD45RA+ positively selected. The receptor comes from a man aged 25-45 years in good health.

The DNA for the CDR3 is TGTGCCAGCAGTTGGGGGGACAGGAACACTGAAGCTTTCTTT. This codes for CASSWGDRNTEAFF. The gene calls are TRBV27 and TRBJ1-1; 7 bases fit TRBD1. The CDR3 extends over 14 amino acids. V shed 4 bases, J shed 1 base, and the junction held 3 bases outside the gene matches. Germline CDR1 and CDR2: MNHEY and SMNVEV (reference sequence).